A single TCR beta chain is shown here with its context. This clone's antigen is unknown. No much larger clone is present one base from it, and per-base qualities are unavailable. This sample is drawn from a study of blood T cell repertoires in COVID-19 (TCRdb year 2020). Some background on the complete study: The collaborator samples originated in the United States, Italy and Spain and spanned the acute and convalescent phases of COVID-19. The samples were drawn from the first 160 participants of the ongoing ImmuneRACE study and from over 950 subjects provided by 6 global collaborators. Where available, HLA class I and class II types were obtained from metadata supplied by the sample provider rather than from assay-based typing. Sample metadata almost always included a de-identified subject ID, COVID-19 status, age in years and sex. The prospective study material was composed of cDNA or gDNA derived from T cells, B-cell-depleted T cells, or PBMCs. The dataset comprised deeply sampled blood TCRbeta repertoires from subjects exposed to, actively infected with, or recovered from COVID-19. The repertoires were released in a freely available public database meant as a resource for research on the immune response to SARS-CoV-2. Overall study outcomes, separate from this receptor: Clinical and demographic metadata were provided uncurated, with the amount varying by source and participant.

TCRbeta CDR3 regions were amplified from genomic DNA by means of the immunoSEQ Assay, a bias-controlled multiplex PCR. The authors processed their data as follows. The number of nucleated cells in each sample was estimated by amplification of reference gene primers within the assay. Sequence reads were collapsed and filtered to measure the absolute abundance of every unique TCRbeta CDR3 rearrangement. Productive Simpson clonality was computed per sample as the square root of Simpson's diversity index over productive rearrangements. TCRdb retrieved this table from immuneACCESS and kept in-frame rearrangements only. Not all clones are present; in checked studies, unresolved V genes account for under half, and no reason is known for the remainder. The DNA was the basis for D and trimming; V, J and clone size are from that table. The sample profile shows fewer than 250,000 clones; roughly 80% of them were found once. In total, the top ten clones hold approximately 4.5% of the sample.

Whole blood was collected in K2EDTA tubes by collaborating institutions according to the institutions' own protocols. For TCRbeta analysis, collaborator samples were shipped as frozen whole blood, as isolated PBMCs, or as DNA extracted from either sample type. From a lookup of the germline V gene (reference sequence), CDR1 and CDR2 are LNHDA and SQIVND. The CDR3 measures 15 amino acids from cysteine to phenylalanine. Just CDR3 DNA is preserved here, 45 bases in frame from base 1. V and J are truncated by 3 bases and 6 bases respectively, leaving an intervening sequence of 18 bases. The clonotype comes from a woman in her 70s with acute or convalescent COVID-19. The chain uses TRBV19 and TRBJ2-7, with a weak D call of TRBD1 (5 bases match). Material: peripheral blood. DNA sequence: TGTGCCAGTAGTATCGGCAGGGTCCTACTGACCGAGCAGTACTTC. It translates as CASSIGRVLLTEQYF.